Below, one T cell receptor (beta chain) is given with its context. Antigen: not known. The CDR3 consists of 13 residues. Germline values: CDR1 SNHLY, CDR2 FYNNEI. Trimming shortened V by 6 bases and J by 6 bases, and 14 bases separated the two germline ends. This specimen belongs to a study of T cells in tumors after PD-1 blockade. For the study at large: No patient had prior checkpoint blockade, systemic immunosuppression, or radiotherapy within 4 weeks. Mean per blood sample: 113,528 templates (about 24,000-257,772), 36,536 unique clonotypes. Points from the study as a whole: Some novel exhausted tumor clones appeared in pre-treatment blood, suggesting peripheral recruitment.

Profiled with immunoSEQ multiplex PCR; TCRdb holds only in-frame clones, not every one. The sample has some 15,000 clones, over 80% seen once; the top ten hold 25%. This TCR was sampled from a human donor with basal cell carcinoma. The sequencing here drew on PBMCs, taken after anti-PD-1 treatment. V is TRBV2 and J is TRBJ1-2, with D maybe TRBD1 (5 bases). The CDR3 nucleotides read TGTGCCAGCAGGGGGCCAGGGTTCGATGGCTACACCTTC. This sequence encodes CASRGPGFDGYTF.